What follows describes a single T cell receptor (beta chain). The antigen is undetermined. In TCRdb, the reads were re-called with MiXCR into one record per CDR3 protein. The repertoire holds 400,000 to 600,000 distinct CDR3 sequences, with about 39% as singletons. The source of the sample is a study of T cell repertoires in cytomegalovirus infection. Study findings and constraints: Cumulative public TCR beta family frequency identified CMV carriers with the relevant HLA. In two of eight donors, the top clonotype was HLA-C-restricted CMV-specific.

Germline V gene data show CDR1 as SGHTA and CDR2 as FQGNSA. The CDR3 has 12 amino acids. Trimming at V came to 3 bases and at J to 7 bases, leaving 2 bases not matched to a gene. The TCR was taken from a human donor in good health (CMV status not recorded). Some clones in this sample may be carry-over from other donors' samples. The sequencing used cultured PBMCs, collected from culture after CMV antigen stimulation. The rearrangement links TRBV7-2 to TRBJ1-1, with TRBD1 matching over 7 bases. CDR3 nucleotides: TGTGCCAGCAGCTTTCAGGGGGGTGAAGCTTTCTTT. Amino acids: CASSFQGGEAFF.